Listed below are T cell receptor beta chains from one sample, sequenced in a study of cytomegalovirus exposure and HLA in healthy donors. The data were produced by immunoSEQ multiplex PCR, yet TCRdb's version contains in-frame clones alone and is incomplete. The sample lists 140,000 to 150,000 clones, approximately 80% occurring once. The sequenced sample was PBMCs. The receptors were sampled from a boy aged 2 to 10 in good health and CMV-seronegative. The CDR3 runs from the conserved cysteine through the conserved F or W. The D gene is left open where the match is weak. The size field is filled for only some rows; it gives once, few, many or a size class.

CDR3	DNA	V	size	D	J
CASSVQGYSPLHF	TGTGCCAGCAGTGTACAGGGCTACTCACCCCTCCACTTT	TRBV6-1	few	.	TRBJ1-6
CASSKTTGGGRETQYF	TGTGCCAGCAGTAAAACGACAGGGGGTGGTCGAGAGACCCAGTACTTC	TRBV2	.	TRBD1	TRBJ2-5
CASSLNEPPLHF	TGTGCCAGCAGCTTAAACGAGCCACCCCTCCACTTT	TRBV7-9	once	.	TRBJ1-6
CASVTHNEQFF	TGTGCTAGTGTCACTCACAATGAGCAGTTCTTC	TRBV6-5	.	.	TRBJ2-1
CASSLGSPGPQHF	TGCGCCAGCAGCTTGGGGTCTCCAGGGCCCCAGCATTTT	TRBV5-1	.	.	TRBJ1-5
CASSYLLKNTEAFF	TGTGCCAGCAGTTACTTACTCAAGAACACTGAAGCTTTCTTT	TRBV6-6	few	.	TRBJ1-1
CASSGKGRGYEQYF	TGTGCCAGCAGCGGTAAGGGCAGGGGTTACGAGCAGTACTTC	TRBV7-2	.	.	TRBJ2-7
CASSPRSGTGIQQPQHF	TGTGCCAGCAGCCCCCGATCCGGGACAGGGATTCAACAGCCCCAGCATTTT	TRBV9	.	TRBD1	TRBJ1-5
CASRYTGIYEQYF	TGTGCCAGCAGGTATACAGGGATCTACGAGCAGTACTTC	TRBV28	.	.	TRBJ2-7
CASSKDRYNEQFF	TGTGCCAGCAGCAAAGACAGGTACAATGAGCAGTTCTTC	TRBV14	.	.	TRBJ2-1
CASSTRDRGGNEQFF	TGTGCCAGCAGCACCCGGGACAGGGGCGGGAATGAGCAGTTCTTC	TRBV5-4	.	TRBD1	TRBJ2-1
CASRTPREGNNEQFF	TGTGCCAGCAGGACGCCGAGGGAGGGCAACAATGAGCAGTTCTTC	TRBV6-5	.	TRBD2	TRBJ2-1
CASSENRGLQPQHF	TGTGCCAGCAGTGAAAACAGGGGGCTTCAGCCCCAGCATTTT	TRBV2	once	TRBD1	TRBJ1-5
CASRARGALSEQYF	TGTGCCAGCAGGGCCCGGGGGGCGCTTTCCGAGCAGTACTTC	TRBV7-9	.	.	TRBJ2-7
CASSSGVSGTANTEAFF	TGCGCCAGCAGCTCAGGGGTGTCGGGCACAGCTAACACTGAAGCTTTCTTT	TRBV5-1	.	.	TRBJ1-1
CASSFGTSGEQYF	TGTGCCAGCAGTTTTGGGACTAGCGGCGAGCAGTACTTC	TRBV27	.	TRBD2	TRBJ2-7
CASSSRASGYNEQFF	TGTGCCAGCAGCTCCAGGGCTAGCGGATACAATGAGCAGTTCTTC	TRBV7-2	.	TRBD2	TRBJ2-1
CARSPEGGERHEQYF	TGTGCCAGAAGCCCCGAGGGGGGGGAGCGCCACGAGCAGTACTTC	TRBV5-3	.	.	TRBJ2-7
CASSQDRVRFFPSYEQYF	TGTGCCAGCAGCCAAGACCGCGTCCGATTCTTCCCGTCCTACGAGCAGTACTTC	TRBV14	.	.	TRBJ2-7
CASSGSQPGVGNYGYTF	TGTGCCAGCAGCGGTAGTCAGCCGGGGGTCGGTAACTATGGCTACACCTTC	TRBV9	.	.	TRBJ1-2
CASSPTSGSGEQFF	TGTGCCAGCAGCCCGACTAGCGGGAGTGGTGAGCAGTTCTTC	TRBV4-2	.	TRBD2	TRBJ2-1
CASSIGQGWMETQYF	TGTGCCAGCAGCATTGGACAGGGTTGGATGGAGACCCAGTACTTC	TRBV9	.	TRBD1	TRBJ2-5
CASSLGGPEAFF	TGTGCCAGCAGCTTAGGGGGGCCCGAAGCTTTCTTT	TRBV7-6	.	.	TRBJ1-1
CASSWTTYNEQFF	TGTGCCAGCAGTTGGACTACCTACAATGAGCAGTTCTTC	TRBV11-2	.	.	TRBJ2-1
CASSLSGRHGLEAFF	TGTGCCAGCAGCTTAAGCGGCAGGCATGGCCTCGAAGCTTTCTTT	TRBV11-2	.	.	TRBJ1-1
CASSLRDRGSKETQYF	TGTGCCAGCAGCTTAAGGGACAGGGGATCCAAAGAGACCCAGTACTTC	TRBV7-2	.	TRBD1	TRBJ2-5
CSVQASLGEETQYF	TGCAGCGTTCAGGCTTCGTTAGGGGAAGAGACCCAGTACTTC	TRBV29-1	few	.	TRBJ2-5
CASSLIQDGEQYF	TGTGCCAGCAGCTTGATACAGGACGGCGAGCAGTACTTC	TRBV7-9	.	.	TRBJ2-7
CASRPGTNELEPQHF	TGTGCCAGCAGGCCTGGGACAAACGAGCTTGAGCCCCAGCATTTT	TRBV28	.	.	TRBJ1-5
CASSSEDRVNTEAFF	TGTGCCAGCAGCTCAGAGGACAGGGTGAACACTGAAGCTTTCTTT	TRBV7-6	.	TRBD1	TRBJ1-1
CASSRTENTEAFF	TGTGCCAGCAGCCGGACAGAGAACACTGAAGCTTTCTTT	TRBV6-5	.	.	TRBJ1-1
CASSKGVGNRLTEAFF	TGTGCCAGCAGCAAAGGGGTCGGAAACAGGCTCACTGAAGCTTTCTTT	TRBV5-5	.	.	TRBJ1-1
CASSATGVSHEQYF	TGTGCCAGCAGCGCCACAGGGGTCTCCCACGAGCAGTACTTC	TRBV9	.	TRBD1	TRBJ2-7
CASSLGGSGGARNEQFF	TGTGCCAGCAGCTTAGGGGGTAGCGGGGGGGCCCGAAATGAGCAGTTCTTC	TRBV7-8	.	TRBD2	TRBJ2-1
CASSLGVYGYTF	TGTGCCAGCAGCCTCGGGGTCTATGGCTACACCTTC	TRBV7-9	few	.	TRBJ1-2
CASSQAEVETGELFF	TGCGCCAGCAGCCAAGCCGAGGTGGAAACCGGGGAGCTGTTTTTT	TRBV4-3	.	.	TRBJ2-2
CASSLYWGPRLAGGGNEQFF	TGTGCCAGCAGCTTGTATTGGGGACCGAGACTAGCGGGGGGCGGGAATGAGCAGTTCTTC	TRBV5-5	.	TRBD2	TRBJ2-1
CASKEGLAGSYEQYF	TGTGCCAGCAAAGAGGGACTAGCGGGATCTTACGAGCAGTACTTC	TRBV27	.	TRBD2	TRBJ2-7
CASSSLSGTGHSYNEQFF	TGTGCCAGCAGTTCACTCTCCGGGACAGGGCACTCCTACAATGAGCAGTTCTTC	TRBV27	.	TRBD1	TRBJ2-1
CASSLRSQGAVGAEAFF	TGTGCCAGCAGCCTACGTTCTCAGGGGGCTGTAGGGGCTGAAGCTTTCTTT	TRBV7-6	once	TRBD1	TRBJ1-1
CASSFIQVNTEAFF	TGTGCCAGCAGCTTCATACAGGTCAACACTGAAGCTTTCTTT	TRBV7-9	.	.	TRBJ1-1
CASSLSSGPKVF	TGTGCCAGCAGCTTAAGTAGCGGCCCTAAGGTATTC	TRBV7-3	.	.	TRBJ2-7
CATSRLRGEGYTF	TGTGCCACCAGCAGATTACGGGGGGAAGGCTACACCTTC	TRBV15	.	.	TRBJ1-2
CASSLLGAATEAFF	TGTGCCAGCAGTTTACTAGGGGCCGCCACTGAAGCTTTCTTT	TRBV27	few	.	TRBJ1-1
CASSLGSGQETQYF	TGTGCCAGCAGCCTCGGGTCCGGACAAGAGACCCAGTACTTC	TRBV7-9	.	.	TRBJ2-5
CAIRAGATGSLNTEAFF	TGTGCCATCAGGGCAGGGGCGACTGGGTCGTTGAACACTGAAGCTTTCTTT	TRBV10-3	once	.	TRBJ1-1